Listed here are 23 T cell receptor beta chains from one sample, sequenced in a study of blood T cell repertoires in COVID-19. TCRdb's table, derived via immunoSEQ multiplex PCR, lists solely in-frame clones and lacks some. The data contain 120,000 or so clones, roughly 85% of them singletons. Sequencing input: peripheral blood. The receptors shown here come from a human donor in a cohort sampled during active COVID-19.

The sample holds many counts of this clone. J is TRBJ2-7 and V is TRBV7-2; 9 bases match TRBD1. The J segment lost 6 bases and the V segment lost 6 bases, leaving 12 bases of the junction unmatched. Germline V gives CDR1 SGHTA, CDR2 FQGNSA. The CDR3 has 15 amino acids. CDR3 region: CASSRWVDRGGEQYF. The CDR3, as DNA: TGTGCCAGCAGTCGGTGGGTGGACAGGGGAGGCGAGCAGTACTTC.

The DNA for the CDR3 is TGTGCCAGCAGCTTTCAGCGGGGGGGGGCCACAGATACGCAGTATTTT. It is translated as CASSFQRGGATDTQYF. The chain carries TRBV7-9 and TRBJ2-3; TRBD2 aligns across 10 bases. Trimming cost V 3 bases and J 2 bases; bases outside gene matches: 5. The length of the CDR3 is 16 residues. Per germline, CDR1 SEHNR and CDR2 FQNEAQ (reference sequence).

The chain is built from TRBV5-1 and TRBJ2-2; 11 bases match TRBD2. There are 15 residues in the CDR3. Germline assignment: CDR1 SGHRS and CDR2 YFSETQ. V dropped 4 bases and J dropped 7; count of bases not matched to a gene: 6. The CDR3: CASSRTSGLFGELFF. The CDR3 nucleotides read TGCGCCAGCAGCAGGACTAGCGGGCTCTTCGGGGAGCTGTTTTTT.

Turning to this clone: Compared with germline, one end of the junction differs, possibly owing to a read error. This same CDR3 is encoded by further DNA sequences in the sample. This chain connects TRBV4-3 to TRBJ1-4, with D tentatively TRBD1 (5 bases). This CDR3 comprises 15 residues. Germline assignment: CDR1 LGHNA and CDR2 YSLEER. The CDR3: CASSQDGAGIGKLFF. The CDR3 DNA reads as TGCGCCAGCAGTCAAGATGGCGCAGGGATAGGAAAACTGTTTTTT.

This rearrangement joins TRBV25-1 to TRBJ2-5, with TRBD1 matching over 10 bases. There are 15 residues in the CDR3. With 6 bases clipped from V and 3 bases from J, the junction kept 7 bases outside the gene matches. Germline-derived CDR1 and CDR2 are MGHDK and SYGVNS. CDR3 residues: CASSQAGTGEETQYF. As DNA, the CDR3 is TGTGCCAGCAGCCAAGCCGGGACAGGGGAAGAGACCCAGTACTTC.

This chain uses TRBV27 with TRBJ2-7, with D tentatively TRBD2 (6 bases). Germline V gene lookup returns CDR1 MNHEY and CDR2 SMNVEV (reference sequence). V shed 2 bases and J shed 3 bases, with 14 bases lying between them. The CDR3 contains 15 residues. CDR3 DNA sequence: TGTGCCAGCAGTTTAGCGGGACGGATCAACTACGAGCAGTACTTC. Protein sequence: CASSLAGRINYEQYF.

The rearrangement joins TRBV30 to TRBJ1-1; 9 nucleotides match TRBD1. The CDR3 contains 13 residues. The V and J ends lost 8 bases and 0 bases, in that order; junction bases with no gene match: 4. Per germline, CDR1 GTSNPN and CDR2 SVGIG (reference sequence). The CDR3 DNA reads TGTGCCGGGGACAGGGCAATGAACACTGAAGCTTTCTTT. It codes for CAGDRAMNTEAFF.

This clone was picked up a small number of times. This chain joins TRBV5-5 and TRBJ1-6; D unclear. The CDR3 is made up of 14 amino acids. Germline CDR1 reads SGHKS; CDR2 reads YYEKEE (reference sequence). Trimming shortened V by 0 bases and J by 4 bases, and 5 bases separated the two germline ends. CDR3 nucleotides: TGTGCCAGCAGCTTGGTACAGTATAATTCACCCCTCCACTTT. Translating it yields CASSLVQYNSPLHF. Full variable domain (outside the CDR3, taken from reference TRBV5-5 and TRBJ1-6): DAGVTQSPTHLIKTRGQQVTLRCSPISGHKSVSWYQQVLGQGPQFIFQYYEKEERGRGNFPDRFSARQFPNYSSELNVNALLLGDSALYLCASSLVQYNSPLHFGNGTRLTVT.

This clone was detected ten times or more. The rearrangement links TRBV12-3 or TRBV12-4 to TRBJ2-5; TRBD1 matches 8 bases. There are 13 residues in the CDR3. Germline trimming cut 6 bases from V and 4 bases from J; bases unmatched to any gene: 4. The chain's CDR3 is CASSYGTGETQYF. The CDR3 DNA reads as TGTGCCAGCAGCTATGGGACAGGAGAGACCCAGTACTTC.

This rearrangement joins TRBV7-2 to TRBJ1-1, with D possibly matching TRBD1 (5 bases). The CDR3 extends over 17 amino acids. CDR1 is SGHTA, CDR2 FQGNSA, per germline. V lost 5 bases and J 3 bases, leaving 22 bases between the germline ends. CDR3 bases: TGTGCCAGCAGCCCCCCTCCGCTCAGGGTCTTAGACACTGAAGCTTTCTTT. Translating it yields CASSPPPLRVLDTEAFF.

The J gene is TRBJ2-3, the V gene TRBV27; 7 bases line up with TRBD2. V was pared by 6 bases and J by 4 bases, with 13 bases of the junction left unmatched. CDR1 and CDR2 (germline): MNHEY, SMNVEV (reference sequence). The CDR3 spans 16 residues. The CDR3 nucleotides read TGTGCCAGCAGCCCCCTCGGTCTAGCGGCGGCAGATACGCAGTATTTT. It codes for CASSPLGLAAADTQYF.

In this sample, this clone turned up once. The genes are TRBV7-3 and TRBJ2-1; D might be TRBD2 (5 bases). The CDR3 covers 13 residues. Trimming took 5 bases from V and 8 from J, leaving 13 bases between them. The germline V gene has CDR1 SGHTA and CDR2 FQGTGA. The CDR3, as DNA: TGTGCCAGCAGCCTAGGATTGGGAGATGAGCAGTTCTTC. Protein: CASSLGLGDEQFF.

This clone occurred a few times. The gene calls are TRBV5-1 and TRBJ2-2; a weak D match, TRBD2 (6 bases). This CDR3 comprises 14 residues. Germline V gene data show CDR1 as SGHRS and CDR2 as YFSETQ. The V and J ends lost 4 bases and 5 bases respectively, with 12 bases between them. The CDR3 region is CASSLTGVTGELFF. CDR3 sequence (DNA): TGCGCCAGCAGCCTAACGGGGGTGACCGGGGAGCTGTTTTTT.

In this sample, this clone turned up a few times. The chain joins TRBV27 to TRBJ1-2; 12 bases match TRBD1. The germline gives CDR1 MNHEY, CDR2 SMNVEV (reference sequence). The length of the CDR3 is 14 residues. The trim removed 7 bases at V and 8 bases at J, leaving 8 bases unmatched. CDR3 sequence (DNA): TGTGCCAGCACCTCGGGACAGGGGGCCATCGGCTACACCTTC. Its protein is CASTSGQGAIGYTF.

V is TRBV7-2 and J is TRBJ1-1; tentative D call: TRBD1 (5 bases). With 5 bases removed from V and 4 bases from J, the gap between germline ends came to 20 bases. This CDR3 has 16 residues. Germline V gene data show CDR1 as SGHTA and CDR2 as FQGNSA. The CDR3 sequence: CASSLRASGVGTEAFF. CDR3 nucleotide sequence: TGTGCCAGCAGCCTCAGGGCATCGGGCGTAGGCACTGAAGCTTTCTTT. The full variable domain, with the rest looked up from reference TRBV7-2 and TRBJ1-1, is GAGVSQSPSNKVTEKGKDVELRCDPISGHTALYWYRQSLGQGLEFLIYFQGNSAPDKSGLPSDRFSAERTGGSVSTLTIQRTQQEDSAVYLCASSLRASGVGTEAFFGQGTRLTVV.

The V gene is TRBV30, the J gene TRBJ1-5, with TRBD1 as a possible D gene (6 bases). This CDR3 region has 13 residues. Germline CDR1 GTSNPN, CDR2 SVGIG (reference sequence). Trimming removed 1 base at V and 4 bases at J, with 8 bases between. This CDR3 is CAWSAQGNQPQHF. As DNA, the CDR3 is TGTGCCTGGAGTGCACAGGGAAATCAGCCCCAGCATTTT.

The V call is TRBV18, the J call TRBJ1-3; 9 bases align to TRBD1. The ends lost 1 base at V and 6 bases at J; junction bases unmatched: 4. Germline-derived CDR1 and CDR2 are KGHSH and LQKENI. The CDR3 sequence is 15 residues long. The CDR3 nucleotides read TGTGCCAGCTCACCACTTCGGACAGGGGAAAACACCATATATTTT. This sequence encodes CASSPLRTGENTIYF.

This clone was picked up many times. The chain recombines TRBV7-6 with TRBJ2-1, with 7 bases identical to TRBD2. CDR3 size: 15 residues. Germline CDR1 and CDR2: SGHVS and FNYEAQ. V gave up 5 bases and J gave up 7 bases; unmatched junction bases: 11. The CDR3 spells CASSDSGLRSNEQFF. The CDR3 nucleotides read TGTGCCAGCAGCGATAGCGGGCTCCGCAGTAATGAGCAGTTCTTC. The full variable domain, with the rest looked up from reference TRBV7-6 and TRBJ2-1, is GAGVSQSPRYKVTKRGQDVALRCDPISGHVSLYWYRQALGQGPEFLTYFNYEAQQDKSGLPNDRFSAERPEGSISTLTIQRTEQRDSAMYRCASSDSGLRSNEQFFGPGTRLTVL.

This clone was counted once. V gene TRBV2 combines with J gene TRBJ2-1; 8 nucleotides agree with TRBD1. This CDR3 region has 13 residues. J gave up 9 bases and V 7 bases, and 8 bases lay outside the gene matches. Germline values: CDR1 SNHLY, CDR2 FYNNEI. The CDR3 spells CASNTVGQGEQFF. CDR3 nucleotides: TGTGCCAGCAACACCGTCGGACAGGGTGAGCAGTTCTTC.

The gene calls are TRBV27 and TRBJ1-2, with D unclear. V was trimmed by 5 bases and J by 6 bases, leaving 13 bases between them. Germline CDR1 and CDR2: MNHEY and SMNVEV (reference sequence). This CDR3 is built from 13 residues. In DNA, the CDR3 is TGTGCCAGCAGTGTCTCTTCTAGAAATGGCTACACCTTC. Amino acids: CASSVSSRNGYTF.

CDR3 residues: CASSPPRNSPLHF. The CDR3, as DNA: TGTGCCAGCTCACCACCCAGGAATTCACCCCTCCACTTT. The chain carries TRBV18 and TRBJ1-6; D is uncertain. The CDR3 has 13 amino acids. The germline gives CDR1 KGHSH, CDR2 LQKENI. The V gene lost 0 bases and the J gene lost 7 bases, with 4 bases spanning the gap.

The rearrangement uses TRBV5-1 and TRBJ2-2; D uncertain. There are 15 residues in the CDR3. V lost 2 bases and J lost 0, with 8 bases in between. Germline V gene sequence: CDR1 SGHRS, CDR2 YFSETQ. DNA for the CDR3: TGCGCCAGCAGCTTAGAAACGGCGAACACCGGGGAGCTGTTTTTT. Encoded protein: CASSLETANTGELFF.

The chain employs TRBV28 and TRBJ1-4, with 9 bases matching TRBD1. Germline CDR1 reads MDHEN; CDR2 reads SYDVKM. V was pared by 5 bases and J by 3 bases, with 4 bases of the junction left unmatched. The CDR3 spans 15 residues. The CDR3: CASSTRTGANEKLFF. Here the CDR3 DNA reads TGTGCCAGCAGTACCCGGACAGGGGCTAATGAAAAACTGTTTTTT. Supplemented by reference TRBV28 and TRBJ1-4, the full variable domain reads DVKVTQSSRYLVKRTGEKVFLECVQDMDHENMFWYRQDPGLGLRLIYFSYDVKMKEKGDIPEGYSVSREKKERFSLILESASTNQTSMYLCASSTRTGANEKLFFGSGTQLSVL.